A selection of T cell receptor beta chains follows, all from one sample in a study of T cells in Graves' hyperthyroidism and ophthalmopathy. From the multiplex PCR reads, TCRdb called clonotypes with MiXCR, one entry per CDR3 protein. The sample consists of hundreds of thousands of distinct CDR3 sequences, about two fifths of them appearing once. The sample taken for sequencing was blood. The receptor source for this set is a young man with Graves' hyperthyroidism. CDR3s include the opening cysteine and the closing phenylalanine or tryptophan. D genes are given only for firm matches. Where a row states a size, it is once, few, many or the class of an expanded clone; other rows omit it.

clone size,CDR3 length,V gene,J gene,D gene,CDR3 protein,CDR3 DNA
many,14,TRBV15,TRBJ1-6,NA,CATSRDGFDSPLHF,TGTGCCACCAGCAGAGATGGGTTCGATTCACCCCTCCACTTT
NA,13,TRBV7-2,TRBJ1-2,NA,CASSLGIYYDYTF,TGTGCCAGCAGCTTGGGGATCTACTATGACTACACCTTC
NA,17,TRBV5-1,TRBJ2-6,TRBD1,CASSFGQGSPGANVLTF,TGCGCCAGCAGCTTCGGACAGGGGAGTCCTGGGGCCAACGTCCTGACTTTC
NA,13,TRBV25-1,TRBJ2-1,TRBD2,CASMFERGSAQFF,TGTGCCAGCATGTTTGAGCGGGGTTCGGCGCAGTTCTTC
few,14,TRBV7-2,TRBJ2-2,TRBD2,CASSSGGNTGELFF,TGTGCCAGTAGTAGCGGGGGGAACACCGGGGAGCTGTTTTTT
many,13,TRBV7-9,TRBJ2-7,NA,CASTSWGAYEQYF,TGTGCCAGCACCTCATGGGGTGCCTACGAGCAGTACTTC
many,15,TRBV7-2,TRBJ1-4,NA,CASSGGWGAEEKLFF,TGTGCCAGCAGCGGGGGGTGGGGGGCTGAGGAAAAACTGTTTTTT
few,13,TRBV19,TRBJ2-7,NA,CASSVTDWSEQYF,TGTGCCAGTAGTGTTACAGACTGGAGCGAGCAGTACTTC
NA,13,TRBV20-1,TRBJ1-5,NA,CSARHTETQPQHF,TGCAGTGCTAGACATACAGAGACCCAGCCCCAGCATTTT
NA,13,TRBV20-1,TRBJ2-7,NA,CSAKMFSSYEQYF,TGCAGTGCTAAGATGTTTAGCTCCTACGAGCAGTACTTC
NA,15,TRBV5-1,TRBJ1-4,TRBD1,CASSFLTGGDEKLFF,TGCGCCAGCAGCTTTCTCACAGGGGGCGATGAAAAACTGTTTTTT
NA,16,TRBV5-6,TRBJ2-6,TRBD1,CASSGGQASGANVLTF,TGTGCCAGCAGCGGGGGACAGGCCTCTGGGGCCAACGTCCTGACTTTC
few,12,TRBV6-5,TRBJ1-1,NA,CASSFGDSEAFF,TGTGCCAGCAGTTTCGGGGACTCTGAAGCTTTCTTT
NA,15,TRBV7-9,TRBJ2-4,NA,CASSPLGGYKNIQYF,TGTGCCAGCAGCCCCTTGGGGGGATACAAAAACATTCAGTACTTC
few,14,TRBV4-1,TRBJ1-1,NA,CASSQGGRNTEAFF,TGCGCCAGCAGCCAAGGGGGCAGAAACACTGAAGCTTTCTTT
many,12,TRBV7-2,TRBJ2-2,NA,CASSQPSGELFF,TGTGCCAGCAGCCAACCTTCCGGGGAGCTGTTTTTT
NA,16,TRBV29-1,TRBJ2-7,NA,CSFASGDRGTTYEQYF,TGCAGCTTCGCTAGCGGGGACAGGGGCACGACCTACGAGCAGTACTTC
NA,13,TRBV9,TRBJ1-6,NA,CASSQGDNSPLHF,TGTGCCAGCAGCCAAGGAGATAATTCACCCCTCCACTTT
NA,12,TRBV9,TRBJ2-1,NA,CASSAGTPLQFF,TGTGCCAGCAGCGCCGGGACTCCTCTGCAGTTCTTC
NA,19,TRBV4-1,TRBJ1-1,NA,CASSQGHDGPLPANTEAFF,TGCGCCAGCAGCCAAGGACACGACGGCCCACTACCGGCAAACACTGAAGCTTTCTTT
NA,12,TRBV12-3/TRBV12-4,TRBJ1-1,TRBD1,CATEGAEGEAFF,TGTGCCACAGAGGGGGCTGAGGGTGAAGCTTTCTTT
NA,16,TRBV7-8,TRBJ2-7,TRBD2,CASSVSSGSKAYEQYF,TGTGCCAGCAGCGTCAGTAGCGGGAGTAAGGCCTACGAACAGTACTTC
many,13,TRBV10-2,TRBJ2-7,NA,CASSEESGFGQYF,TGCGCCAGCAGTGAAGAATCAGGGTTCGGGCAGTACTTC
once,15,TRBV16,TRBJ1-3,NA,CASSQSPFSGNTIYF,TGTGCCAGCAGCCAATCTCCTTTCTCTGGAAACACCATATATTTT
few,9,TRBV25-1,TRBJ1-1,NA,CATSAEAFF,TGTGCCACTTCGGCTGAAGCTTTCTTT
few,13,TRBV9,TRBJ2-5,NA,CASSVGSQGTQYF,TGTGCCAGCAGCGTTGGCTCCCAGGGGACCCAGTACTTC
NA,14,TRBV7-6,TRBJ2-7,NA,CASSPGPDGYEQYF,TGTGCTAGCAGCCCGGGACCGGACGGGTACGAGCAGTACTTC
NA,14,TRBV6-5,TRBJ1-1,NA,CASSYLGRGAEAFF,TGTGCCAGCAGTTACCTGGGAAGGGGAGCTGAAGCTTTCTTT
few,14,TRBV10-3,TRBJ2-1,NA,CAISVLAYHNEQFF,TGTGCCATCAGTGTCCTAGCGTACCACAATGAGCAGTTCTTC
NA,14,TRBV2,TRBJ1-1,NA,CASSYSGHRTEAFF,TGTGCCAGCAGTTACTCGGGGCATCGCACTGAAGCTTTCTTT
many,13,TRBV25-1,TRBJ2-5,NA,CASSEWAQETQYF,TGTGCCAGCAGTGAATGGGCTCAAGAGACCCAGTACTTC
NA,16,TRBV4-1,TRBJ2-5,TRBD2,CASSQDWTSREETQYF,TGCGCCAGCAGCCAAGATTGGACTAGCAGGGAAGAGACCCAGTACTTC
many,15,TRBV5-8,TRBJ1-6,TRBD1,CASSLGGQGTTPLHF,TGTGCCAGCAGCTTGGGCGGACAGGGGACGACACCCCTCCACTTT
many,14,TRBV7-2,TRBJ2-5,TRBD2,CASSPGTSWETQYF,TGTGCCAGCAGCCCCGGGACTAGCTGGGAGACCCAGTACTTC
NA,15,TRBV5-8,TRBJ1-5,TRBD1,CASSSTSTGSQPQHF,TGTGCCAGCAGCTCGACCTCGACAGGGAGTCAGCCCCAGCATTTT
NA,14,TRBV29-1,TRBJ1-2,TRBD1,CSVTGTGGVGGYTF,TGCAGCGTGACCGGGACAGGGGGCGTAGGTGGCTACACCTTC
NA,15,TRBV5-1,TRBJ1-6,TRBD1,CASSAGTDGSSPLHF,TGCGCCAGCAGCGCCGGGACAGACGGGAGTTCACCCCTCCACTTT
NA,17,TRBV13,TRBJ2-7,TRBD1,CASSRTGGSLSSYEQYF,TGTGCCAGCAGTCGGACAGGGGGGTCCCTTAGCTCCTACGAGCAGTACTTC
many,15,TRBV7-8,TRBJ1-2,TRBD1,CASSFTGGEDYGYTF,TGTGCCAGCAGTTTCACAGGGGGCGAGGATTATGGCTACACCTTC
NA,13,TRBV6-1,TRBJ2-5,NA,CAITRSLGETQYF,TGTGCCATTACCCGGAGCTTGGGGGAGACCCAGTACTTC
many,13,TRBV16,TRBJ1-1,NA,CASSQSRDTEAFF,TGTGCCAGCAGCCAATCAAGGGACACTGAAGCTTTCTTT
NA,14,TRBV28,TRBJ2-7,TRBD2,CASREGRATYEQYF,TGTGCCAGCAGGGAGGGGAGGGCCACCTACGAGCAGTACTTC
NA,15,TRBV4-2,TRBJ1-2,TRBD1,CASSQDPTGNYGYTF,TGTGCCAGCAGCCAAGATCCGACAGGGAACTATGGCTACACCTTC
NA,16,TRBV10-3,TRBJ2-2,TRBD2,CASRIVAGVGTGELFF,TGTGCCAGCAGGATAGTAGCGGGAGTAGGCACCGGGGAGCTGTTTTTT
few,13,TRBV19,TRBJ2-7,NA,CASSMDFPYEQYF,TGTGCCAGTAGTATGGACTTCCCCTACGAGCAGTACTTC
once,16,TRBV9,TRBJ2-2,TRBD1,CASSGGTGANTGELFF,TGTGCCAGCAGCGGAGGGACAGGGGCGAACACCGGGGAGCTGTTTTTT
NA,17,TRBV25-1,TRBJ1-4,NA,CASSEFGGTLTNEKLFF,TGTGCCAGCAGTGAATTTGGAGGGACCCTGACGAACGAAAAACTGTTTTTT
NA,13,TRBV20-1,TRBJ1-5,NA,CSATSDLGQPQHF,TGCAGTGCCACCAGTGATTTGGGCCAGCCCCAGCATTTT
few,15,TRBV5-8,TRBJ2-7,NA,CASSPDGGRLYEQYF,TGCGCCAGCAGCCCTGATGGCGGTAGGTTATACGAGCAGTACTTC
few,18,TRBV5-1,TRBJ1-3,NA,CASSSSTTNGGPGNTIYF,TGCGCCAGCAGTTCGTCAACCACCAACGGGGGGCCTGGAAACACCATATATTTT
many,13,TRBV7-9,TRBJ1-1,NA,CASSLQAHMEAFF,TGTGCCAGCAGCTTACAGGCCCATATGGAAGCTTTCTTT
many,11,TRBV20-1,TRBJ2-7,NA,CSARQTYEQYF,TGCAGTGCTAGACAGACCTACGAGCAGTACTTC
few,13,TRBV6-5,TRBJ1-2,NA,CASSYGVDMIGTF,TGTGCCAGCAGTTACGGGGTCGATATGATCGGCACCTTC
many,12,TRBV5-6,TRBJ1-4,NA,CASSLTARELFF,TGTGCCAGCAGTCTTACCGCGCGGGAACTGTTTTTT